This T cell receptor (beta chain) was recovered during a study of blood T cell repertoires in COVID-19. Study in general: Nucleic acid was either cDNA or gDNA, and it came from T cells, B-cell-depleted T cells, or PBMCs.

In the original workflow: Reference gene primer amplification gave estimated nucleated cell counts. Clones were read by immunoSEQ multiplex PCR, and TCRdb kept only the in-frame ones, dropping some. That table is the source of V, J and clone size, and D and trimming were worked out from the DNA. Seen here are around 41,000 clones, 88% observed once, and the top ten hold more than 4.5%. Sequences were obtained from peripheral blood. This TCR was sampled from a human donor in a cohort sampled during active COVID-19.

The CDR3 reads CAGGGGSYEQYF. The CDR3 nucleotides read TGTGCGGGCGGGGGCGGGTCCTACGAGCAGTACTTC. This chain uses TRBV10-3 with TRBJ2-7; D is perhaps TRBD2 (7 bases). Germline CDR1 reads ENHRY; CDR2 reads SYGVKD. The CDR3 is made up of 12 amino acids.